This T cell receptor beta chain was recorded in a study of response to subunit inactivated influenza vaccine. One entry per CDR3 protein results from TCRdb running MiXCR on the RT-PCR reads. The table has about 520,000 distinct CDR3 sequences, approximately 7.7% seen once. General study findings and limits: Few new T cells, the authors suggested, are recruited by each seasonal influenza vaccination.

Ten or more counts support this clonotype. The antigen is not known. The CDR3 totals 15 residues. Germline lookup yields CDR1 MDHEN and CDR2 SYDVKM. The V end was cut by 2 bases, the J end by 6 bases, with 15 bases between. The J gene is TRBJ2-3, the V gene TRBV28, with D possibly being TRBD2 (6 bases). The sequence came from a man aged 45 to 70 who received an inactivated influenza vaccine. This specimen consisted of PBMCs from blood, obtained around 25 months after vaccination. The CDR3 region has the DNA TGTGCCAGCAGTTTAGGGGGAGGCTTGAGTGATACGCAGTATTTT. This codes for CASSLGGGLSDTQYF.